These 25 T cell receptor beta chains originate from one sample sequenced in a study of control samples from healthy donors and cancer patients. Here immunoSEQ multiplex PCR was the method, and the copy in TCRdb shows in-frame clones only, minus some. The sample holds approximately 230,000 clones, approximately 80% seen once. Material for sequencing was PBMCs. Receptor source: a woman in her sixties with lung cancer.

The chain uses TRBV29-1 and TRBJ2-1; tentative D call: TRBD2 (6 bases). The germline CDR1 and CDR2 sequences are SQVTM and ANQGSEA. Trimming removed 6 bases from V and 6 bases from J, with 6 bases in between. This CDR3 contains 10 residues. This CDR3 is CSVGGNEQFF. The CDR3 DNA reads as TGCAGCGTCGGGGGCAATGAGCAGTTCTTC.

The genes are TRBV5-4 and TRBJ1-4; perhaps TRBD1 as D (5 bases). Germline V gives CDR1 SGHNT, CDR2 YYREEE (reference sequence). Trimming cost V 1 base and J 4 bases, with 14 bases left between them. The CDR3 runs 16 residues. This chain's CDR3 is CASSLRDSEGNEKLFF. The CDR3 coding sequence is TGTGCCAGCAGCTTGAGAGACAGCGAAGGTAATGAAAAACTGTTTTTT.

This chain uses TRBV6-6 with TRBJ2-5, with 7 bases aligning to TRBD1. V was pared by 0 bases and J by 5 bases, with 6 bases of the junction left unmatched. This CDR3 has 15 amino acids. The V gene's germline CDR1 is MNHNY and CDR2 SVGAGI (reference sequence). The CDR3 DNA follows: TGTGCCAGCAGTTACTCAGGGGGCGCCAAGGAGACCCAGTACTTC. This encodes CASSYSGGAKETQYF.

This chain uses TRBV5-4 with TRBJ1-4; D is uncertain. Trimming shortened V by 4 bases and J by 6 bases, and 13 bases separated the two germline ends. The germline V gene encodes CDR1 SGHNT and CDR2 YYREEE (reference sequence). The CDR3 runs to 14 residues. CDR3 residues: CASSPRVGDEKLFF. CDR3 in DNA: TGTGCCAGCAGCCCGCGGGTCGGCGATGAAAAACTGTTTTTT.

This chain uses TRBV5-6 with TRBJ2-7; 10 positions match TRBD2. Losses at the gene ends were 2 bases for V and 0 bases for J; bases not matched to a gene: 8. Per the germline V gene, CDR1 is SGHDT and CDR2 is YYEEEE. The CDR3 has 17 amino acids. The CDR3 DNA is TGTGCCAGCAGCTTTGGAGCGGGAGGGATAAGCTCCTACGAGCAGTACTTC. Translation: CASSFGAGGISSYEQYF.

The chain carries TRBV2 and TRBJ1-1; D gene ambiguous. In germline, CDR1 is SNHLY, CDR2 FYNNEI. The V end was cut by 6 bases, the J end by 1 base, with 3 bases between. This CDR3 is built from 11 residues. The CDR3 protein is CASRENTEAFF. The CDR3 DNA reads TGTGCCAGCAGGGAGAACACTGAAGCTTTCTTT.

The rearrangement links TRBV11-3 to TRBJ2-2; TRBD2 agrees at 10 bases. The ends lost 5 bases at V and 3 bases at J; junction bases unmatched: 3. CDR3 length: 15 residues. From germline, CDR1 is SGHNT and CDR2 YENEEA. The DNA for the CDR3 is TGTGCCAGCAGCCCTCTAGCGGGAGACACCGGGGAGCTGTTTTTT. Residues: CASSPLAGDTGELFF.

The chain combines TRBV19 with TRBJ1-5, with 12 nucleotides matching TRBD1. Germline V gene sequence: CDR1 LNHDA, CDR2 SQIVND (reference sequence). The length of the CDR3 is 19 residues. J gave up 6 bases and V 10 bases, and 22 bases lay outside the gene matches. The DNA for the CDR3 is TGTGCCACCAGTACCCTTCCGGGACAGGGGGCTCGGTATGGTCAGCCCCAGCATTTT. Residues: CATSTLPGQGARYGQPQHF. Drawing the rest from reference TRBV19 and TRBJ1-5, the complete variable domain is DGGITQSPKYLFRKEGQNVTLSCEQNLNHDAMYWYRQDPGQGLRLIYYSQIVNDFQKGDIAEGYSVSREKKESFPLTVTSAQKNPTAFYLCATSTLPGQGARYGQPQHFGDGTRLSIL.

V gene TRBV2 combines with J gene TRBJ1-1; the match to TRBD1 covers 8 bases. This CDR3 is 14 amino acids long. With V trimmed by 8 bases and J by 4 bases, 9 bases remained unmatched. CDR1 is SNHLY and CDR2 is FYNNEI in the germline V gene. This CDR3 reads CASEGDRGFTEAFF. In DNA form, the CDR3 reads TGTGCCAGCGAGGGAGACAGGGGTTTCACTGAAGCTTTCTTT.

The chain links TRBV5-6 to TRBJ2-3; TRBD2 aligns across 9 bases. From germline, CDR1 is SGHDT and CDR2 YYEEEE. J lost 0 bases, V lost 2 bases, and 7 bases had no gene match. The CDR3 runs to 17 residues. This CDR3 reads CASSFRPSGASTDTQYF. The CDR3, as DNA: TGTGCCAGCAGCTTCCGCCCTAGCGGGGCTAGCACAGATACGCAGTATTTT.

The V and J genes are TRBV5-4 and TRBJ2-1; D is possibly TRBD2 (6 bases). CDR3 length: 13 amino acids. Trimming cost V 5 bases and J 5 bases, with 11 bases left between them. Germline V gives CDR1 SGHNT, CDR2 YYREEE (reference sequence). Here the CDR3 DNA reads TGTGCCAGCAGAATAGGACTAAACAATGAGCAGTTCTTC. Residues: CASRIGLNNEQFF.

The chain carries TRBV6-6 and TRBJ1-5; D is uncertain. Germline lookup yields CDR1 MNHNY and CDR2 SVGAGI (reference sequence). The CDR3 has 16 amino acids. Deletions cut 6 bases from V and 0 bases from J, with 15 bases between. The CDR3 bases are TGTGCCAGCAGCCAAGCTCTCGGCAGTAGCAATCAGCCCCAGCATTTT. Its translation: CASSQALGSSNQPQHF.

V usage is TRBV5-1 and J usage is TRBJ1-3, with D perhaps matching TRBD1 (6 bases). Deletions cut 7 bases from V and 8 bases from J, with 22 bases between. Germline V gene lookup returns CDR1 SGHRS and CDR2 YFSETQ. The CDR3 runs 15 residues. The DNA for the CDR3 is TGCGCCAGCGCCAAGGGCCAGGGGACGGGAGACACCATATATTTT. Translating it yields CASAKGQGTGDTIYF.

Concerning this clone: Other DNA sequences within the sample encode an identical CDR3. This chain joins TRBV5-1 and TRBJ2-1; no clear D. The germline V gene has CDR1 SGHRS and CDR2 YFSETQ. V lost 0 bases and J lost 5, with 6 bases in between. The CDR3 covers 13 residues. Written as DNA, the CDR3 is TGCGCCAGCAGCTTGGGCGACAACAATGAGCAGTTCTTC. This encodes CASSLGDNNEQFF.

This rearrangement joins TRBV6-6 to TRBJ1-6; D may be TRBD1 (6 bases). In germline, CDR1 is MNHNY, CDR2 SVGAGI (reference sequence). The V gene lost 5 bases and the J gene lost 4 bases, with 15 bases spanning the gap. The CDR3 has 16 residues. The CDR3 is CASSLTPGQYNSPLHF. CDR3 sequence (DNA): TGTGCCAGCAGTCTTACCCCTGGACAGTATAATTCACCCCTCCACTTT.

The chain uses TRBV28 and TRBJ2-3, with 8 bases aligning to TRBD2. This CDR3 has 17 residues. Trimming took 6 bases from V and 2 from J; bases not matched to a gene: 13. Looked up from germline, CDR1 is MDHEN and CDR2 is SYDVKM. The CDR3 sequence is CASRYPPGAGDTDTQYF. As DNA, the CDR3 is TGTGCCAGCAGGTATCCTCCGGGAGCGGGAGACACAGATACGCAGTATTTT.

This clone was detected a few times. The chain employs TRBV28 and TRBJ2-1, with TRBD2 matching over 9 bases. From germline, CDR1 is MDHEN and CDR2 SYDVKM. The junction had 17 bases not matched to a gene; V was cut back by 7 bases and J by 7 bases. The CDR3 covers 17 residues. As DNA, the CDR3 is TGTGCCAGCACCTCCCCCGGTTCGGCTAGCGGGAATAATGAGCAGTTCTTC. It is translated as CASTSPGSASGNNEQFF. Based on the CDR3 plus reference TRBV28 and TRBJ2-1, the full variable domain is DVKVTQSSRYLVKRTGEKVFLECVQDMDHENMFWYRQDPGLGLRLIYFSYDVKMKEKGDIPEGYSVSREKKERFSLILESASTNQTSMYLCASTSPGSASGNNEQFFGPGTRLTVL.

The chain carries TRBV2 and TRBJ1-1; D not certain. CDR1 and CDR2 from the germline V gene are SNHLY and FYNNEI. CDR3 length equals 10 residues. Trimming left V 8 bases short and J 0 bases short, with 1 base between. In nucleotides, the CDR3 is TGTGCCAGCTTGAACACTGAAGCTTTCTTT. Translated, it gives CASLNTEAFF.

This rearrangement joins TRBV28 to TRBJ1-1; possibly TRBD1 for D (5 bases). Trimming shortened V by 6 bases and J by 8 bases, and 16 bases separated the two germline ends. CDR1 and CDR2 (germline): MDHEN, SYDVKM. The CDR3 sequence is 13 residues long. The CDR3 coding sequence is TGTGCCAGCAGCCCACCAGGGTTGTTCGAAGCTTTCTTT. Amino acid sequence: CASSPPGLFEAFF.

The chain uses TRBV5-1 and TRBJ1-2, with 10 bases identical to TRBD1. The CDR3 runs 15 residues. V dropped 0 bases and J dropped 6; count of bases not matched to a gene: 5. Germline-derived CDR1 and CDR2 are SGHRS and YFSETQ. This CDR3 is CASSLDRDRGNGYTF. CDR3 DNA: TGCGCCAGCAGCTTGGACCGGGACAGGGGAAATGGCTACACCTTC.

The rearrangement links TRBV7-2 to TRBJ2-2, with 9 bases aligning to TRBD2. The CDR3 has 16 amino acids. V shed 2 bases and J 6 bases; nucleotides not matched to a gene: 7. Germline V CDR1 and CDR2: SGHTA, FQGNSA. The CDR3 protein is CASSLRSSGKSGELFF. Written as DNA, the CDR3 is TGTGCCAGCAGCTTAAGGTCTAGCGGGAAATCCGGGGAGCTGTTTTTT.

The chain joins TRBV30 to TRBJ1-5; TRBD1 is a possible D gene (5 bases). The CDR3 is 13 residues long. Between the trimmed V and J ends, which lost 1 base and 4 bases, there was a span of 8 bases. CDR1 GTSNPN and CDR2 SVGIG come from the germline V gene (reference sequence). The DNA of the CDR3 is TGTGCCTGGAGTGACAGGACTAATCAGCCCCAGCATTTT. Translating gives CAWSDRTNQPQHF. The full variable domain, its missing parts supplied by reference TRBV30 and TRBJ1-5, is SQTIHQWPATLVQPVGSPLSLECTVEGTSNPNLYWYRQAAGRGLQLLFYSVGIGQISSEVPQNLSASRPQDRQFILSSKKLLLSDSGFYLCAWSDRTNQPQHFGDGTRLSIL.

V is TRBV7-9 and J is TRBJ1-2, with TRBD1 identical over 10 bases. The CDR3 is made up of 16 amino acids. Germline V gives CDR1 SEHNR, CDR2 FQNEAQ (reference sequence). V lost 3 bases and J lost 4; bases outside the gene matches: 8. The CDR3 is CASSFFARTGGYGYTF. The DNA of the CDR3 is TGTGCCAGCAGCTTTTTTGCCCGGACAGGGGGCTATGGCTACACCTTC.

The chain combines TRBV6-5 with TRBJ2-4; D is unresolved. Germline-derived CDR1 and CDR2 are MNHEY and SVGAGI. This CDR3 region has 13 residues. V was pared by 6 bases and J by 4 bases, with 10 bases between. In DNA form, the CDR3 reads TGTGCCAGCAGGTCGGACCTTAAAAACATTCAGTACTTC. Amino acids: CASRSDLKNIQYF.

The chain links TRBV5-1 to TRBJ2-1; D assignment may be TRBD1 or TRBD2 (6 bases each). V was cut by 3 bases and J by 1 base, with 17 bases left in between. There are 17 residues in the CDR3. Per germline, CDR1 SGHRS and CDR2 YFSETQ. CDR3: CASSSVRGAYSYNEQFF. The CDR3 nucleotides read TGCGCCAGCAGCTCTGTTAGGGGGGCTTATTCCTACAATGAGCAGTTCTTC.